The T cell receptor beta chain described here comes from a study of blood T cell repertoires in COVID-19 (dated by TCRdb to about 2020). Turning to the overall study: Samples covering the acute and convalescent phases of COVID-19 were provided by collaborators in the United States, Italy and Spain. The material from the prospective study consisted of cDNA or gDNA derived from T cells, B-cell-depleted T cells, or PBMCs. Subjects who had been exposed to COVID-19, were actively infected with it, or had recovered from it provided the deeply sampled blood TCRbeta repertoires that made up the dataset. The repertoires were made available in a free public database intended to serve as a resource for research on the immune response to SARS-CoV-2. The samples were drawn from two sources: the first 160 participants of the ongoing ImmuneRACE study, and 950 to 1,500 subjects contributed by 6 global collaborators. A de-identified subject ID, COVID-19 status, age in years and sex were almost always included in the sample metadata. Where available, HLA class I and class II types were taken from metadata supplied by the sample provider and were not determined by assay-based typing. General conclusions and limits of the study: The quantity of clinical and demographic metadata differed by source and by participant and was supplied without curation.

TCRbeta CDR3 regions were amplified from genomic DNA using the immunoSEQ Assay, a bias-controlled multiplex PCR. The authors' pipeline ran thus. The number of nucleated cells in each sample was estimated by amplification of reference gene primers within the assay. To quantify the absolute abundance of each unique TCRbeta CDR3 rearrangement, sequence reads were collapsed and filtered. For each sample, productive Simpson clonality was calculated as the square root of Simpson's diversity index across productive rearrangements. TCRdb limited this immuneACCESS table to in-frame rearrangements with V and J called. A share of clones is missing; checked studies link under half to unresolved V genes, and the rest is unexplained. That table supplies the V and J calls and clone size; D and trimming were determined from the DNA. The sample table contains 88,000 or so clones; only one count was recorded for roughly 87% of them. Clones ranked in the top ten supply approximately 12% of the sample.

A single count supports this clone. What antigen it recognizes has not been identified. Qualities for individual bases were not recorded, and no much larger clone is one base off. Collaborating institutions collected whole blood in K2EDTA tubes following their own protocols. For TCRbeta analysis, collaborators shipped samples as frozen whole blood, isolated PBMCs, or DNA extracted from either of those sample types. Trimming at the junction amounts to 6 bases on V and 6 bases on J, and the germline ends lie 11 bases apart. CDR3 length: 12 amino acids, cysteine to phenylalanine. CDR3 DNA is the only sequence kept; it has 36 bases, read in frame from the first base. Sequences SNHLY (CDR1) and FYNNEI (CDR2) are obtained from the germline V gene.

The sequence derives from a man aged 80 or over with acute or convalescent COVID-19. The chain joins TRBV2 to TRBJ1-1, with the D gene call left open. The sample was peripheral blood. The CDR3 corresponds to CASREALAEAFF. In nucleotides, the sequence is TGTGCCAGCAGAGAGGCTTTGGCTGAAGCTTTCTTT.